These 5 T cell receptor beta chains were all obtained from the same sample, sequenced in a study of blood T cells in healthy people across ages (dated by TCRdb to the mid-2010s). Library creation used 5' RACE. The data were produced on an Illumina HiSeq 2500. A second PCR of about 7 to 12 cycles was performed with a sample-barcoded 5' primer and a J-beta primer mix. TCRdb handled the public reads itself, with Q25 trimming in fastp and clone calling in MiXCR, and kept productive beta chains. Each CDR3 protein gets just one entry, which takes the most common genes and DNA from the rows behind it. This sample has about 1.1 million distinct CDR3 sequences in its table, and roughly two fifths of those were observed once. The ten largest clones take up roughly 13% of the sample. Sequencing used blood. These receptors were collected from a man in his late teens or twenties in good health.

This clonotype was counted many times. The chain's CDR3 is CASSLKGSRDEQFF. CDR3 sequence (DNA): TGTGCCAGCAGTTTAAAGGGTTCGCGGGATGAGCAGTTCTTC. The V gene is TRBV12-3 or TRBV12-4, the J gene TRBJ2-1; tentative D call: TRBD2 (5 bases). The germline V and J ends were trimmed by 2 bases and 8 bases, with 13 bases remaining between them. This CDR3 has 14 residues.

This clonotype was counted many times. The chain combines TRBV20-1 with TRBJ2-3; a weak D match, TRBD1 (6 bases). Germline lookup yields CDR1 DFQATT and CDR2 SNEGSKA (reference sequence). Trimming removed 4 bases at V and 1 base at J, with 9 bases between. This CDR3 is 13 amino acids long. CDR3 amino acids: CSAIDRRTDTQYF. The CDR3 region has the DNA TGCAGTGCTATTGACAGGCGCACAGATACGCAGTATTTT.

The chain joins TRBV28 to TRBJ1-1; D gene unclear. The CDR3 contains 15 residues. V gave up 3 bases and J gave up 0 bases, with 11 bases separating them. Germline loops: CDR1 MDHEN, CDR2 SYDVKM. The CDR3 sequence: CASSFSQILNTEAFF. The CDR3 bases are TGTGCCAGCAGTTTTTCGCAGATACTGAACACTGAAGCTTTCTTT.

V usage is TRBV30 and J usage is TRBJ2-4; 10 positions match TRBD1. Trimming at V came to 4 bases and at J to 15 bases, leaving 21 bases not matched to a gene. The CDR3 runs 16 residues. The V gene's germline CDR1 is GTSNPN and CDR2 SVGIG (reference sequence). The CDR3 loop reads CAWTQVWDRGSYERYF. In DNA, the CDR3 is TGTGCCTGGACCCAAGTCTGGGACAGGGGTTCCTACGAGCGGTACTTC.

This clonotype was counted only a few times. The rearrangement joins TRBV20-1 to TRBJ1-2; no definite D call. This CDR3 comprises 16 residues. Trimming stripped 4 bases from V and 5 bases from J, with 23 bases between. In germline, CDR1 is DFQATT, CDR2 SNEGSKA (reference sequence). The CDR3 here is CSATLAEEPIGYGYTF. CDR3 bases: TGCAGTGCTACGTTGGCAGAGGAGCCGATAGGATATGGCTACACCTTC.